This T cell receptor (beta chain) was recovered during a study of T-cell memory formation after mild COVID-19. Across the study: Across donors, TCR clusters were largely donor specific.

CDR3 length equals 18 residues. Germline loops: CDR1 SGHAT, CDR2 FQNNGV. The V segment lost 5 bases and the J segment 3 bases; nucleotides outside the gene matches: 11. This clonotype came up many times. TCRdb reprocessed the 5' RACE reads via MiXCR and lists one record per CDR3 protein. Among around 13,000 distinct CDR3 sequences, around 15% were seen once, and the ten largest hold about three fifths. The chain is built from TRBV11-2 and TRBJ1-6, with TRBD1 identical over 9 bases. The sample comprised PBMCs or a T cell subset sorted from them (not recorded which). The clonotype was recovered from a man younger than 30 who had mild COVID-19 (a few samples of this study predate the infection). Cell type and time point are not known. In DNA form, the CDR3 reads TGTGCCAGCAGCCGTGTGGGACAGGGAGTCAGCTATAATTCACCCCTCCACTTT. Translation: CASSRVGQGVSYNSPLHF.